The 8 T cell receptor beta chains below were found in one sample sequenced in a study of Graves' ophthalmopathy and Graves' hyperthyroidism. RNA transcripts were the template, and TCR beta CDR3 regions were amplified from them. First-round RT-PCR relied on HTBI primers, and a second-round multiplex PCR came next. TCRdb processed the multiplex PCR reads anew with MiXCR; each CDR3 protein has one entry. The sample carries around 1,000,000 distinct CDR3 sequences, around a third recorded once. The sequenced material came from peripheral blood or thyroid tissue (not recorded which). The receptor set was obtained from an adult man with Graves' hyperthyroidism.

For this clonotype: At one end, the junction sequence differs from germline, possibly due to a read error. V is TRBV9 and J is TRBJ1-1; tentatively, D is TRBD1 (6 bases). Germline V gives CDR1 SGDLS, CDR2 YYNGEE. The length of the CDR3 is 16 residues. The CDR3 sequence: CASSETLGGLETEAFF. CDR3 coding DNA: TGCGCCAGCAGTGAGACGTTAGGGGGTTTAGAAACTGAAGCTTTCTTT. The entire variable domain, with the rest obtained from reference TRBV9 and TRBJ1-1, is as follows: DSGVTQTPKHLITATGQRVTLRCSPRSGDLSVYWYQQSLDQGLQFLIQYYNGEERAKGNILERFSAQQFPDLHSELNLSSLELGDSALYFCASSETLGGLETEAFFGQGTRLTVV.

The V and J genes are TRBV20-1 and TRBJ2-7; 10 bases line up with TRBD2. The CDR3 has 15 residues. CDR1 DFQATT and CDR2 SNEGSKA come from the germline V gene (reference sequence). V lost 0 bases and J lost 4; bases outside the gene matches: 6. The CDR3 DNA reads TGCAGTGCTAGAGATAAGGCTAGCGGGAGATACGAGCAGTACTTC. It yields the protein CSARDKASGRYEQYF.

This clonotype was seen more than once but under ten times. Germline and junction disagree at one end, which may indicate a read error. The genes are TRBV7-7 and TRBJ2-5; D remains unclear. The CDR3 is 13 residues long. CDR1 SSHAT and CDR2 FNYEAQ come from the germline V gene (reference sequence). In DNA, the CDR3 is TGTGCTAGCAGCTTTTGGCTTGGGGAGACCCAGTACTTC. Translated, it gives CASSFWLGETQYF.

This clonotype occurred many times. The V call is TRBV2, the J call TRBJ2-7, with D unresolved. The CDR3 consists of 12 residues. The germline CDR1 and CDR2 sequences are SNHLY and FYNNEI. Trimming shortened V by 5 bases and J by 0 bases, and 5 bases separated the two germline ends. The CDR3 spells CASSQNSYEQYF. In DNA form, the CDR3 reads TGTGCCAGCAGTCAAAACTCCTACGAGCAGTACTTC.

This clonotype was recorded at least ten times. V gene TRBV25-1 combines with J gene TRBJ1-1; possibly TRBD1 for D (5 bases). V gave up 5 bases and J gave up 5 bases, with 12 bases separating them. CDR1 MGHDK and CDR2 SYGVNS come from the germline V gene. This CDR3 region has 13 residues. The DNA of the CDR3 is TGTGCCAGCAGTCGGGGGTTGGGTACTGAAGCTTTCTTT. It yields the protein CASSRGLGTEAFF.

This clonotype was found many times. This chain connects TRBV7-8 to TRBJ2-7; D could derive from TRBD1 or TRBD2 (6 bases each). Trimming cost V 1 base and J 7 bases, with 14 bases left between them. In germline, CDR1 is SGHVS, CDR2 FQNEAQ. The CDR3 extends over 14 amino acids. CDR3 DNA: TGTGCCAGCAGCTTAGGTATCGGGGGCTGGGAGCAGTACTTC. Residues: CASSLGIGGWEQYF.

A word on this clonotype: A read error may produce the germline difference seen at one junction end. The CDR3 spells CASRSAGQRWANTETFF. As DNA, the CDR3 is TGTGCCAGCAGATCCGCAGGACAGCGATGGGCAAACACTGAAACTTTCTTT. The V call is TRBV25-1, the J call TRBJ1-1; tentative D call: TRBD1 (6 bases). The CDR3 extends over 17 amino acids. From germline, CDR1 is MGHDK and CDR2 SYGVNS.

This clonotype has ten or more counts. V and J are TRBV4-2 and TRBJ1-1, with D unclear. This CDR3 has 14 residues. Per germline, CDR1 LGHNA and CDR2 YNFKEQ. V was trimmed by 2 bases and J by 1 base, leaving 8 bases between them. In DNA form, the CDR3 reads TGTGCCAGCAGCCAATGGCAGAAGAACACTGAAGCTTTCTTT. It encodes CASSQWQKNTEAFF.